This T cell receptor beta chain is drawn from a study of blood T cell repertoires in COVID-19. Participant ages covered roughly 18 to 89 years across 24 US areas. V lost 11 bases and J lost 1; bases outside the gene matches: 3. Germline CDR1 is SGHTA and CDR2 is FQGTGA. CDR3 length: 14 residues. Per the authors' pipeline: Estimated nucleated cell counts came from reference gene primer amplification. Assay used: immunoSEQ multiplex PCR; TCRdb lists only in-frame clones, some missing. Clone size and V and J calls were adopted from that table, with D and trimming inferred from the DNA. The data contain roughly 220,000 clones, about nine tenths of them singletons.

Input material: PBMCs or T cells enriched from blood (not recorded which). This sequence originates from a woman between 25 and 40 years old who had recovered from COVID-19. This chain links TRBV7-3 with TRBJ2-2; 11 positions agree with TRBD1. The CDR3 coding sequence is TGTGCCGTTGGGACAGGGGGGAACACCGGGGAGCTGTTTTTT. Translated: CAVGTGGNTGELFF.